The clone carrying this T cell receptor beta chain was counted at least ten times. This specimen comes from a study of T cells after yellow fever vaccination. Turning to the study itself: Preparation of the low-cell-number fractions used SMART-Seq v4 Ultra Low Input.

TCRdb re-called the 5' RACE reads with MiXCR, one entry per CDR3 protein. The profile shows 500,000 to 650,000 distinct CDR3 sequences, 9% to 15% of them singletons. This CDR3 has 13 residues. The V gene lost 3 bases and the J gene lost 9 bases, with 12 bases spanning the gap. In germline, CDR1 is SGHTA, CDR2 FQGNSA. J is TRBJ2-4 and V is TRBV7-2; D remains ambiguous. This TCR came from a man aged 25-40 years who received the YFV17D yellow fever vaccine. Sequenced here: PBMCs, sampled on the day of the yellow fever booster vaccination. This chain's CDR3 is CASSLVTPPIQYF. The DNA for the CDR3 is TGTGCCAGCAGCTTGGTAACTCCCCCCATTCAGTACTTC.